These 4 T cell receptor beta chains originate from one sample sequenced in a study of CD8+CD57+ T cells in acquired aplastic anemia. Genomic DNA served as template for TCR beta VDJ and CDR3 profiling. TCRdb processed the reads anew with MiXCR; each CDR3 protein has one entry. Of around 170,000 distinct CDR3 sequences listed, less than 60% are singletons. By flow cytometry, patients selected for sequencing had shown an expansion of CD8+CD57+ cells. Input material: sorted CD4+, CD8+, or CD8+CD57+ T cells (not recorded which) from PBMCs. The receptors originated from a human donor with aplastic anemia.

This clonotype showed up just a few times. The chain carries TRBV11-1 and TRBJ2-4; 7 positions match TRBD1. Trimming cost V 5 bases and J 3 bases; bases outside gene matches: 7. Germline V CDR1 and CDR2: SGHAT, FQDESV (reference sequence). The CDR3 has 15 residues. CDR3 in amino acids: CASSPRTGFKNIQYF. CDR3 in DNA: TGTGCCAGCAGCCCCAGGACAGGATTCAAAAACATTCAGTACTTC.

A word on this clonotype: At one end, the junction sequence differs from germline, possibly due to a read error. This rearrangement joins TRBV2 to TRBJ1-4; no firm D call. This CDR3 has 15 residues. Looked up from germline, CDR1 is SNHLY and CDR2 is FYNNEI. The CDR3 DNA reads TGTGCCAGCAGCGAAGGGAAAGCGCCTAATGAAAAACTGTTTTTT. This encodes CASSEGKAPNEKLFF.

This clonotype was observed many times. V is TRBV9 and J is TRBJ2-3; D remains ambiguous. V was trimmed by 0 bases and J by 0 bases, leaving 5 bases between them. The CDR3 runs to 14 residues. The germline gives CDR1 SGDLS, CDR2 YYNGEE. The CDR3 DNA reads TGTGCCAGCAGCGTAGGGTTGAGCACAGATACGCAGTATTTT. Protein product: CASSVGLSTDTQYF. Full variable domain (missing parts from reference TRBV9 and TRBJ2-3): DSGVTQTPKHLITATGQRVTLRCSPRSGDLSVYWYQQSLDQGLQFLIQYYNGEERAKGNILERFSAQQFPDLHSELNLSSLELGDSALYFCASSVGLSTDTQYFGPGTRLTVL.

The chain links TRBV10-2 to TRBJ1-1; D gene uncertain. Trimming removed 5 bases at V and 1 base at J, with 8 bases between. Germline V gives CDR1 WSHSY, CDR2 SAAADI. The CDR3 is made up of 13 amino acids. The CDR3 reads CASSTKGNTEAFF. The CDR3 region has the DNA TGCGCCAGCAGTACTAAAGGGAACACTGAAGCTTTCTTT.